The 14 T cell receptor beta chains listed next were all sequenced from one sample in a study of OX40 agonist ivuxolimab in advanced cancers. Using immunoSEQ multiplex PCR, the repertoire was profiled, and TCRdb retains in-frame clones only, with some absent. The repertoire holds about 46,000 clones, roughly nine tenths seen once, with roughly 5% in the top ten. The sequencing used CD4+ or CD8+ T cells sorted from blood, collected in a trial of the OX40 agonist ivuxolimab. The receptors here all came from an adult with an advanced solid tumor such as melanoma, head and neck, liver or kidney cancer.

DNA of the CDR3: TGTGCCAGCAGCACCGGGGGCTACGAGCAGTACTTC. Its protein product is CASSTGGYEQYF. The J gene is TRBJ2-7, the V gene TRBV27; D perhaps matches TRBD2 (6 bases). Germline V gene lookup returns CDR1 MNHEY and CDR2 SMNVEV (reference sequence). This CDR3 spans 12 amino acids. Between the trimmed V and J ends, which lost 6 bases and 3 bases, there was a span of 9 bases.

In this sample, this clone turned up once. The DNA of the CDR3 is TGCGCCAGCAGCTTGGCCGGGACGGAAGTTTCCTACGAGCAGTACGTC. It codes for CASSLAGTEVSYEQYV. The J gene is TRBJ2-7, the V gene TRBV5-1; D may be TRBD1 or TRBD2 (5 bases each). Germline-derived CDR1 and CDR2 are SGHRS and YFSETQ. Trimming pared 0 bases from V and 1 base from J, leaving 14 bases between. CDR3 length: 16 amino acids.

The CDR3 nucleotides are TGTGCCAGCAGTTTAGCCGGAGCCGGGGAGCTGTTTTTT. Its protein is CASSLAGAGELFF. The chain is built from TRBV27 and TRBJ2-2; no firm D call. V dropped 2 bases and J dropped 6 bases, with 7 bases sitting between them. Germline values: CDR1 MNHEY, CDR2 SMNVEV (reference sequence). The CDR3 runs 13 residues.

The J gene is TRBJ2-1, the V gene TRBV27; the D is unclear. CDR1 MNHEY and CDR2 SMNVEV come from the germline V gene (reference sequence). This CDR3 is built from 14 residues. The V and J ends lost 6 bases and 0 bases respectively, with 9 bases between them. Here the CDR3 reads CASSDIGSYNEQFF. CDR3 nucleotides: TGTGCCAGCAGCGATATTGGCTCCTACAATGAGCAGTTCTTC.

The J gene is TRBJ2-1, the V gene TRBV9; the match to TRBD1 covers 8 bases. V lost 3 bases to trimming and J lost 10 bases; unmatched junction nucleotides: 12. Germline V gives CDR1 SGDLS, CDR2 YYNGEE. The CDR3 runs to 15 residues. The CDR3 nucleotides read TGTGCCAGCAGCGGGCCCAGGGGGCCTTGGGGAGAGCAGTTCTTC. As protein: CASSGPRGPWGEQFF.

The J gene is TRBJ1-1, the V gene TRBV4-1; D is ambiguous. Germline V gene sequence: CDR1 MGHRA, CDR2 YSYEKL. The CDR3 loop spans 15 amino acids. V dropped 3 bases and J dropped 6 bases, with 17 bases sitting between them. The CDR3 spells CASSHHDRRFPEAFF. CDR3 in DNA: TGCGCCAGCAGCCACCACGATCGTCGCTTCCCTGAAGCTTTCTTT.

This rearrangement joins TRBV4-3 to TRBJ1-4; the D is unclear. Trimming cost V 0 bases and J 7 bases, with 9 bases left between them. There are 14 residues in the CDR3. Germline assignment: CDR1 LGHNA and CDR2 YSLEER. Here the CDR3 DNA reads TGCGCCAGCAGCCAAGATTATGATTTTGAAAAACTGTTTTTT. This translates into CASSQDYDFEKLFF.

V is TRBV27 and J is TRBJ2-7; 13 nucleotides agree with TRBD2. Germline CDR1 and CDR2: MNHEY and SMNVEV (reference sequence). The CDR3 runs 20 residues. V lost 5 bases and J lost 1; bases outside the gene matches: 17. The CDR3, as DNA: TGTGCCAGCAGTCCCGGGACTAGCGGGAAATCGATGGGGTATTCCTACGAGCAGTACTTC. Residues: CASSPGTSGKSMGYSYEQYF.

The chain recombines TRBV4-1 with TRBJ1-1; D call uncertain. The germline V and J ends were trimmed by 1 base and 2 bases, with 11 bases remaining between them. Germline lookup yields CDR1 MGHRA and CDR2 YSYEKL. The CDR3 is made up of 15 amino acids. The CDR3 coding sequence is TGCGCCAGCAGCCAAGGGATAGGACTAAACACTGAAGCTTTCTTT. It encodes CASSQGIGLNTEAFF.

CDR3 nucleotide sequence: TGTGCCAGCAGCGGAGGGGGACTCCTTGAAGCTTTCTTT. Translating gives CASSGGGLLEAFF. The chain combines TRBV25-1 with TRBJ1-1, with D perhaps matching TRBD1 (6 bases). Germline V gene data show CDR1 as MGHDK and CDR2 as SYGVNS. CDR3 length: 13 residues. V lost 6 bases and J lost 7, with 15 bases in between. Combining the CDR3 with reference TRBV25-1 and TRBJ1-1 gives the whole variable domain EADIYQTPRYLVIGTGKKITLECSQTMGHDKMYWYQQDPGMELHLIHYSYGVNSTEKGDLSSESTVSRIRTEHFPLTLESARPSHTSQYLCASSGGGLLEAFFGQGTRLTVV.

V and J are TRBV4-1 and TRBJ1-4, with a weak D call TRBD1 (5 bases). CDR3 length equals 15 residues. CDR1 MGHRA and CDR2 YSYEKL come from the germline V gene. V lost 4 bases to trimming and J lost 5 bases, with 14 bases between them. The CDR3 region is CASSPRDPGNEKLFF. CDR3 nucleotide sequence: TGCGCCAGCAGCCCGCGTGACCCAGGGAATGAAAAACTGTTTTTT.

J is TRBJ2-1 and V is TRBV27; TRBD2 matches at 11 bases. The germline V gene has CDR1 MNHEY and CDR2 SMNVEV (reference sequence). V lost 5 bases to trimming and J lost 5 bases; unmatched junction nucleotides: 5. The length of the CDR3 is 15 residues. The CDR3 bases are TGTGCCAGCAGTCCCGGGACTAGCGGCAACAATGAGCAGTTCTTC. Translated: CASSPGTSGNNEQFF.

The V gene is TRBV28, the J gene TRBJ1-1; no reliable D call. Looked up from germline, CDR1 is MDHEN and CDR2 is SYDVKM. CDR3 size: 11 residues. CDR3 region: CASSGITEAFF. Here the CDR3 DNA reads TGTGCGTCATCTGGGATCACTGAAGCTTTCTTT.

The gene calls are TRBV27 and TRBJ2-1, with D possibly matching TRBD2 (5 bases). V was cut by 10 bases and J by 10 bases, with 14 bases left in between. Germline CDR1 MNHEY, CDR2 SMNVEV (reference sequence). The CDR3 length is 11 residues. CDR3 bases: TGTGCCATCCTTAGTCGGGGAGAGCAGTTCTTC. Translation gives CAILSRGEQFF.